This T cell receptor (beta chain) stems from a study of technical replicates of blood from several donors. This CDR3 has 17 residues. The V gene's germline CDR1 is SGHNT and CDR2 YENEEA. Trimming took off 5 bases at V and 7 bases at J, with 24 bases between the two ends. The data were produced by immunoSEQ multiplex PCR, yet TCRdb's version contains in-frame clones alone and is incomplete. This table holds 65,000 to 70,000 clones, over 80% found once. This clone was seen many times. Material for sequencing was PBMCs. The chain links TRBV11-3 to TRBJ2-1; unclear D gene. The TCR comes from a human donor in good health. Some clones in this sample may be carry-over from other donors' samples. This chain's CDR3 is CASSLSRFGTPGNEQFF. CDR3 nucleotide sequence: TGTGCCAGCAGCCTCAGTCGGTTCGGCACCCCCGGGAATGAGCAGTTCTTC.